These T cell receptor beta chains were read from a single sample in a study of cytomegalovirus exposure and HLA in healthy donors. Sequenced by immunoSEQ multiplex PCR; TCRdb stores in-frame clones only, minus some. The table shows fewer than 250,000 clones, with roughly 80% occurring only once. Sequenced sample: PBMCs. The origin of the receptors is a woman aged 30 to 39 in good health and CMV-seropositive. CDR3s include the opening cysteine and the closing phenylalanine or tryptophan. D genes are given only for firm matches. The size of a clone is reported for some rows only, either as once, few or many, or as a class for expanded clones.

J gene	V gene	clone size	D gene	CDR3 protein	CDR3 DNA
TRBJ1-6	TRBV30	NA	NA	CAVRSSYNSPLHF	TGTGCTGTTCGCAGCTCCTATAATTCACCCCTCCACTTT
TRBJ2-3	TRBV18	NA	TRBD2	CASSPPAGVDTQYF	TGTGCCAGCTCACCACCAGCGGGAGTAGATACGCAGTATTTT
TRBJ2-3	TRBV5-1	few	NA	CASSLTGADTQYF	TGCGCCAGCAGCTTGACGGGGGCAGATACGCAGTATTTT
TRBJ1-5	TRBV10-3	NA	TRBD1	CAISEKGTAGQPQHF	TGTGCCATCAGTGAGAAAGGGACAGCCGGACAGCCCCAGCATTTT
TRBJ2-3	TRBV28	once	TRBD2	CATQTSGGSDTQYF	TGTGCCACCCAGACTAGCGGGGGGTCCGATACGCAGTATTTT
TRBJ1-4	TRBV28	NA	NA	CASSLEGASTNEKLFF	TGTGCCAGCAGTTTAGAGGGTGCCTCAACTAATGAAAAACTGTTTTTT
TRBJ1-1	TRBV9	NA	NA	CASSIQEGGTEAFF	TGTGCCAGCAGCATCCAGGAAGGGGGCACTGAAGCTTTCTTT
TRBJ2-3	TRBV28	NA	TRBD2	CASVSGRGSTDTQYF	TGTGCCAGCGTTAGCGGGAGGGGTAGCACAGATACGCAGTATTTT
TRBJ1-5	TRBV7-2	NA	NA	CASSLTGYQPQHF	TGTGCCAGCAGCCTTACGGGGTATCAGCCCCAGCATTTT
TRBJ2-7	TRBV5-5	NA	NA	CASSSDRYYEQYF	TGTGCCAGCAGCTCGGACAGATACTACGAGCAGTACTTC
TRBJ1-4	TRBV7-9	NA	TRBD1	CASSLTGSREKLFF	TGTGCCAGCAGCTTGACAGGGAGCCGCGAAAAACTGTTTTTT
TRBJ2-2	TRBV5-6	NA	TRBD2	CASSRGTSGVGGELFF	TGTGCCAGCAGCCGTGGGACTAGCGGGGTTGGCGGGGAGCTGTTTTTT
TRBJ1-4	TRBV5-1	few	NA	CASSLFGGNREKLFF	TGCGCCAGCAGCTTGTTCGGGGGAAATCGAGAAAAACTGTTTTTT
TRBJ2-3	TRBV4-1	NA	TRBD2	CASSPSGGSTDTQYF	TGCGCCAGCAGTCCGAGCGGGGGAAGCACAGATACGCAGTATTTT
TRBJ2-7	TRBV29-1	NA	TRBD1	CSVYRGLGEQYF	TGCAGCGTTTACAGGGGTCTAGGCGAGCAGTACTTC
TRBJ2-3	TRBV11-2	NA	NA	CASRSWGLTDTQYF	TGTGCCAGCAGATCGTGGGGGCTCACAGATACGCAGTATTTT